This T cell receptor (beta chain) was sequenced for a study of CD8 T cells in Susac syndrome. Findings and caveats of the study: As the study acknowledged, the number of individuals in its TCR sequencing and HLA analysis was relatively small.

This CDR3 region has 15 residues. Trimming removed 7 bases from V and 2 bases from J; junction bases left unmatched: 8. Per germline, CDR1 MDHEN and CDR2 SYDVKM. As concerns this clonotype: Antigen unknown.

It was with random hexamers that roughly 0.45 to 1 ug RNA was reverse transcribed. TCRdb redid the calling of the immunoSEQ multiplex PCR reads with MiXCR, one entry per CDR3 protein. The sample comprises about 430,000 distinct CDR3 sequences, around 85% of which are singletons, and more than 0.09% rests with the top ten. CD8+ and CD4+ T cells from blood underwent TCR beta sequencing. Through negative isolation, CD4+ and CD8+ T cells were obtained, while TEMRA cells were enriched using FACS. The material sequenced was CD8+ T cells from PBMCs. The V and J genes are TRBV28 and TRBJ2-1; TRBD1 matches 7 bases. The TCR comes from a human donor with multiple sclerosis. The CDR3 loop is CASISPDRPYNEQFF. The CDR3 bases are TGTGCCAGCATTTCTCCGGACAGGCCCTACAATGAGCAGTTCTTC.